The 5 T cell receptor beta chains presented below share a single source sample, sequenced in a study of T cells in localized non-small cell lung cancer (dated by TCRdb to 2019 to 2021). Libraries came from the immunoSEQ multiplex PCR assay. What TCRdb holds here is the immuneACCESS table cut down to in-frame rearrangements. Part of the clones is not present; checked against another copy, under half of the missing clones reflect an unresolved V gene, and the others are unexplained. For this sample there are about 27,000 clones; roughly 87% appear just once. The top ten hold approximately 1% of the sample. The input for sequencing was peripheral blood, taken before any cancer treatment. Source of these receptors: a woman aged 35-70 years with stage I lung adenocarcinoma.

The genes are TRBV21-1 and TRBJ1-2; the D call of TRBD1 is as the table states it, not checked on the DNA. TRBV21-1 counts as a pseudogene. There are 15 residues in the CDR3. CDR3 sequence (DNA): TGTGCCAGCAGCCCCCGGGACACTCACCTCTATGGCTACACCTTC. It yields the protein CASSPRDTHLYGYTF.

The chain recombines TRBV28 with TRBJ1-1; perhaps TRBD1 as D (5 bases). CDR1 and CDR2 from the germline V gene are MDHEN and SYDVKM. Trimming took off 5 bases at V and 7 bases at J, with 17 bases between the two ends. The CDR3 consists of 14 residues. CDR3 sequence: CASSLTYWGGEAFF. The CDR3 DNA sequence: TGTGCCAGCAGTCTAACATACTGGGGGGGTGAAGCTTTCTTT.

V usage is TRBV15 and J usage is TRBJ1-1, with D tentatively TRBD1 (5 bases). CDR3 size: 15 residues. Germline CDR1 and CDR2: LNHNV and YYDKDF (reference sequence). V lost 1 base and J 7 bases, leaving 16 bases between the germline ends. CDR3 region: CATSRVKGLEGEAFF. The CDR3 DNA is TGTGCCACCAGCAGAGTAAAGGGGCTGGAGGGTGAAGCTTTCTTT.

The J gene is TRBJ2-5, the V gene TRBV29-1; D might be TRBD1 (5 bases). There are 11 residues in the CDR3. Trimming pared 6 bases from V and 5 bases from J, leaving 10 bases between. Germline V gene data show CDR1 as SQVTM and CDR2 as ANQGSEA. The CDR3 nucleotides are TGCAGCGTGCAGGGATGGGAGACCCAGTACTTC. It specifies CSVQGWETQYF. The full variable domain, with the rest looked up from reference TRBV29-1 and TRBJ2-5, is SAVISQKPSRDICQRGTSLTIQCQVDSQVTMMFWYRQQPGQSLTLIATANQGSEATYESGFVIDKFPISRPNLTFSTLTVSNMSPEDSSIYLCSVQGWETQYFGPGTRLLVL.

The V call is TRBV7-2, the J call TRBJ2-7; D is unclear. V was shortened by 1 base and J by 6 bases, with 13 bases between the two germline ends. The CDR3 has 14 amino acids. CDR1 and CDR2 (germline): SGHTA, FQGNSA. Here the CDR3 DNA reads TGTGCCAGCAGCTTAGGTAGGGCTCCAGGCGAGCAGTACTTC. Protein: CASSLGRAPGEQYF.